This TCR beta chain was documented in a study of blood T cell repertoires in COVID-19. In the study overall: Donors in the United States, Italy and Spain gave samples during acute or convalescent COVID-19.

In the study's own analysis: Nucleated cell counts were estimated from reference gene primer amplification. Repertoires were generated with immunoSEQ multiplex PCR, while TCRdb's copy carries only in-frame clones and drops some. V and J calls and clone size are copied from that table; D and trimming were computed from the DNA. The sample has about 120,000 clones; approximately 87% are singletons. In its sample, this clone was seen once. The CDR3 consists of 12 residues. Germline CDR1 and CDR2: LNHDA and SQIVND (reference sequence). Trimming left V 6 bases short and J 4 bases short, with 9 bases between.

The specimen sequenced was peripheral blood. The J gene is TRBJ1-1, the V gene TRBV19, with D unclear. This receptor was identified in a man aged 55 to 70 with acute or convalescent COVID-19. This CDR3 reads CASRSLITEAFF. The CDR3 DNA follows: TGTGCCAGTAGGTCGTTAATCACTGAAGCTTTCTTT.